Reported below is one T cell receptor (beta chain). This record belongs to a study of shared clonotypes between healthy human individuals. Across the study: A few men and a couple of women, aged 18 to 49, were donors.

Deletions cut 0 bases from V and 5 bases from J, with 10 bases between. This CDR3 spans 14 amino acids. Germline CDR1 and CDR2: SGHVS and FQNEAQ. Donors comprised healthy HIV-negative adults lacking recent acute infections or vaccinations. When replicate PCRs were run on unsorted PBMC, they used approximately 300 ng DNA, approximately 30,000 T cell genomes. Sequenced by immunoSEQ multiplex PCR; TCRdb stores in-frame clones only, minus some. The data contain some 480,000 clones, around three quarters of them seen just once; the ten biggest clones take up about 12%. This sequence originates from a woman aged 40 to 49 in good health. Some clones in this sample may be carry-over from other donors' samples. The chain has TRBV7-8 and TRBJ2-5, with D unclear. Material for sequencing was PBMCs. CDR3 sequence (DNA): TGTGCCAGCAGCTTAGCTTTCCAGGCGGAGACCCAGTACTTC. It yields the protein CASSLAFQAETQYF.